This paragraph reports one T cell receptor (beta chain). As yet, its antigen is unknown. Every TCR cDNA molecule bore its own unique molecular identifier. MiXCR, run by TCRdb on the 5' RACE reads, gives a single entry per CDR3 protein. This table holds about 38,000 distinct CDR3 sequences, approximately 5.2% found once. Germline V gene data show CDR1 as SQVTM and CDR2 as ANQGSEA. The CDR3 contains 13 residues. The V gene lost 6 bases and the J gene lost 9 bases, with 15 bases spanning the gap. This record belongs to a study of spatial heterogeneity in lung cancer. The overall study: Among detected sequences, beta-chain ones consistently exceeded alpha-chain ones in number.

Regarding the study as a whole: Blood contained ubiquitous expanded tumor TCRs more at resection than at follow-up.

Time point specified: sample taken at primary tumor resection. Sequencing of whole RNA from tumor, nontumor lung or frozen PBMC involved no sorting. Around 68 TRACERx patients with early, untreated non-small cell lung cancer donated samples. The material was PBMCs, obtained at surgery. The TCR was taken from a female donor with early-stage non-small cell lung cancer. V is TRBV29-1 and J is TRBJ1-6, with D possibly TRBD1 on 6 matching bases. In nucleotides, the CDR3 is TGCAGCGTGAAAACAGGGATCGGTTCACCCCTCCACTTT. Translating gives CSVKTGIGSPLHF.